This T cell receptor (beta chain) comes out of a study of shared clonotypes between healthy human individuals. In regard to this clone: Its antigen remains unidentified.

Only in-frame clones appear in the TCRdb table, and some are missing; sequencing was by immunoSEQ multiplex PCR. The repertoire consists of about 610,000 clones, with about 96% occurring once and the leading ten covering roughly 0.1%. The naive CD8 subset, CD45RO-negative cells positively selected for CCR7, excluded terminally differentiated effector memory CD45RA+ cells. Losses at the gene ends were 2 bases for V and 3 bases for J; bases not matched to a gene: 7. The CDR3 sequence is 16 residues long. CDR1 is MDHEN, CDR2 SYDVKM, per germline. Study conclusions and caveats: Among several donors, approximately 4.6% of naive CD4 clonotypes were found in common. Memory subsets generally showed smaller estimated richness than naive subsets did.

This chain links TRBV28 with TRBJ2-1; TRBD1 matches at 7 bases. This TCR came from a woman aged 25 to 39 in good health. Input material: naive CD8+ T cells sorted from blood. CDR3 region: CASSLVLAGGYNEQFF. CDR3 DNA sequence: TGTGCCAGCAGTTTAGTTTTGGCAGGGGGCTACAATGAGCAGTTCTTC.